These T cell receptor beta chains were read from a single sample in a study of response to subunit inactivated influenza vaccine. TCRdb ran MiXCR on the RT-PCR reads and lists one entry per CDR3 protein. The sample yields 560,000 or so distinct CDR3 sequences, about 8% seen once. Sequenced material: PBMCs from blood, taken approximately 25 months after vaccination. The receptors derive from a man aged 45 to 75 who received an inactivated influenza vaccine. Each CDR3 is given with its conserved first and last residue.

>TRBV6-5|TRBJ1-5|14
CASSYGRVGQPQHF
>TRBV7-2|TRBJ2-1|14
CASSLLIAGGEQFF
>TRBV5-1|TRBJ2-7|15
CASSSGQGTVYEQYF
>TRBV12-3/TRBV12-4|TRBJ2-7|12
CASRLGRYEQYF
>TRBV2|TRBJ1-1|12
CASSEQDTEAFF
>TRBV9|TRBJ2-7|14
CASSVGLVSSEQYF
>TRBV9|TRBJ1-2|16
CASSANRGPFHYGYTF
>TRBV20-1|TRBJ2-2|14
CSANRGWNTGELFF
>TRBV4-3|TRBJ2-3|15
CASSQKTSGGIPQYF
>TRBV20-1|TRBJ2-3|15
CSARRLAGGPDTQYF
>TRBV27|TRBJ2-5|13
CASSLRGQETQYF
>TRBV12-3/TRBV12-4|TRBJ2-2|14
CASSLLGGSGELFF
>TRBV27|TRBJ2-3|18
CASSRRDIAGRQIHTQYF
>TRBV7-6|TRBJ1-2|14
CASSRGVPIGGYTF
>TRBV12-3/TRBV12-4|TRBJ1-4|15
CASSAPRPWNEKLFF
>TRBV5-4|TRBJ2-5|15
CASRWTSGGEETQYF
>TRBV20-1|TRBJ1-4|11
CSAIFNEKLFF
>TRBV19|TRBJ2-7|16
CASSIEYRTSSYEQYF
>TRBV7-2|TRBJ2-4|12
CASSLDVEVQYF
>TRBV7-2|TRBJ2-2|15
CASSSGTPNTGELFF
>TRBV18|TRBJ1-1|13
CASSRDTLAEAFF
>TRBV4-1|TRBJ2-1|16
CASSQDFMAGGNEQFF
>TRBV18|TRBJ2-7|16
CASSLKSASSSYEQYF
>TRBV7-9|TRBJ1-2|16
CASSSRRDRNGYGYTF
>TRBV6-1|TRBJ2-3|14
CASTPGGGTDTQYF
>TRBV6-5|TRBJ1-2|12
CASSSGQAGYTF
>TRBV7-8|TRBJ2-3|15
CASSLILSSPDTQYF
>TRBV7-6|TRBJ2-3|16
CASSQRDYLSTDTQYF
>TRBV5-1|TRBJ2-5|13
CASSLHNGETQYF
>TRBV5-5|TRBJ2-2|16
CASRASGSPNTGELFF
>TRBV4-2|TRBJ2-7|16
CASSQEVLPGPYEQYF
>TRBV5-1|TRBJ2-1|15
CASSLRGLPPNEQFF
>TRBV28|TRBJ2-1|15
CASSLWGTSHNEQFF
>TRBV9|TRBJ1-1|12
CASSVEGTEAFF
>TRBV4-3|TRBJ2-1|14
CASSQEIGYNEQFF
>TRBV20-1|TRBJ2-3|15
CSARDRSSGRGTQYF
>TRBV7-9|TRBJ2-3|16
CASSLAGVAFADTQYF
>TRBV12-3/TRBV12-4|TRBJ1-5|17
CATSNSLQRNSNQPQHF
>TRBV3-1|TRBJ2-1|16
CASSQAAGVSYNEQFF
>TRBV7-8|TRBJ2-5|15
CASSPRVGSRETQYF
>TRBV11-2|TRBJ1-3|14
CASSLGTSGNTIYF
>TRBV7-2|TRBJ1-3|14
CASSSGFYGNTIYF
>TRBV7-2|TRBJ2-5|13
CASLGDLRETQYF
>TRBV4-1|TRBJ2-1|16
CASRKAGGGGSNEQFF
>TRBV5-1|TRBJ2-5|14
CASSLRGGLQTQYF
>TRBV4-3|TRBJ1-2|13
CASSQDVDYGYTF
>TRBV20-1|TRBJ2-1|11
CSANPANEQFF
>TRBV15|TRBJ2-7|15
CATSRDVSGSYEQYF
>TRBV5-1|TRBJ2-7|15
CASSFGRDAAYEQYF
>TRBV2|TRBJ1-4|11
CASSGDEKLFF
>TRBV21-1|TRBJ2-3|18
CASSIDRGHGAGTDTQYF
>TRBV27|TRBJ2-7|16
CASSIQLAGGPYEQYF
>TRBV20-1|TRBJ1-6|16
CSARVWTAVHNSPLHF
>TRBV29-1|TRBJ1-3|11
CSVQAGNTIYF